This TCR beta chain came from a study of response to subunit inactivated influenza vaccine (dated by TCRdb to the late 2010s). For context, the study as a whole: To follow how T cells responded to a trivalent subunit inactivated influenza vaccine, the researchers relied on deep quantitative profiling of the T cell receptor repertoire. Points the paper makes about the study in general: According to the authors, only a limited number of new T cells may be recruited by each seasonal influenza vaccination.

Library method: RT-PCR. The listed sequencing device is Illumina HiSeq 2500. The public reads were quality trimmed at Q25 with fastp and then assembled into clones with MiXCR by TCRdb, keeping productive beta chains. Records with the same CDR3 protein are collapsed into one entry carrying the most frequent genes and DNA. Present in this sample are about 190,000 distinct CDR3 sequences, roughly an eighth of which were seen just once. The biggest ten clones account for approximately 24% of the sample. There are a few counts of this clonotype. No antigen is known for it. Base qualities were left out, and no much larger clone turns up one base away. This clonotype was obtained from a man aged 50 to 59 who received an inactivated influenza vaccine. Donor details come from another sample of the same person, matched by shared clones. The material was CD8+ T cells sorted from PBMCs, obtained approximately 5 days after vaccination.

The DNA sequence is as follows: TGTGCCAGCAGCCTCGGGACGAACCAGGACCTCTCTGGGGCCAACGTCCTGACTTTC. It specifies CASSLGTNQDLSGANVLTF. The V gene is TRBV14 and the J gene is TRBJ2-6; the D gene is perhaps TRBD1 or TRBD2, each of them matching over 5 bases. Inclusive of the bounding cysteine and phenylalanine, the CDR3 is 19 residues long. The retained sequence is limited to the CDR3, 57 bases, with the frame set at the first base. V gives up 4 bases and J gives up 0 bases, and the segment between their germline ends measures 19 bases. Per the germline V gene, SGHDN is the CDR1 and FVKESK is the CDR2.